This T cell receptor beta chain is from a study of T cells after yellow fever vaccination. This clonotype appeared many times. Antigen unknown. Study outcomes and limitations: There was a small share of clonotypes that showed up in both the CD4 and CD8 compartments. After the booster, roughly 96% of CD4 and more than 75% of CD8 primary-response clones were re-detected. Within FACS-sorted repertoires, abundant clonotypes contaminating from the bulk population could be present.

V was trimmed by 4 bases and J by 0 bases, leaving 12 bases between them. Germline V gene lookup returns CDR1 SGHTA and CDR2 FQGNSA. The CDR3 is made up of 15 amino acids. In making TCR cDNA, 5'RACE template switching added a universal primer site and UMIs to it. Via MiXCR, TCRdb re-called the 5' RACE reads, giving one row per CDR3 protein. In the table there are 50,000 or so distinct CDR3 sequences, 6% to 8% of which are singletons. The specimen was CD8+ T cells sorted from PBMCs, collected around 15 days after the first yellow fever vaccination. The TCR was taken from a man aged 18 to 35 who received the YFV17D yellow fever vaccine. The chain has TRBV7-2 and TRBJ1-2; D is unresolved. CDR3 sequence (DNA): TGTGCCAGCAGCTCTCATTGGGCTACTAACTATGGCTACACCTTC. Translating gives CASSSHWATNYGYTF.